These 21 T cell receptor beta chains originate from one sample sequenced in a study of cytomegalovirus exposure and HLA in healthy donors. A multiplex PCR was run with 60 Vbeta primers and 13 Jbeta primers. Repertoires were generated with immunoSEQ multiplex PCR, while TCRdb's copy carries only in-frame clones and drops some. The sample has over 130,000 clones, about four fifths seen once. The sample taken for sequencing was PBMCs. Source of these receptors: a man aged 50-59 years in good health and CMV-seropositive.

The chain combines TRBV6-6 with TRBJ2-3, with D unresolved. The CDR3 extends over 11 amino acids. Trimming shortened V by 11 bases and J by 4 bases, and 10 bases separated the two germline ends. CDR1 MNHNY and CDR2 SVGAGI come from the germline V gene (reference sequence). CDR3 sequence: CACTSADTQYF. As DNA, the CDR3 is TGTGCCTGCACTTCGGCAGATACGCAGTATTTT.

This chain joins TRBV10-3 and TRBJ2-7; 8 positions match TRBD1. V lost 2 bases to trimming and J lost 5 bases; unmatched junction nucleotides: 5. Germline V CDR1 and CDR2: ENHRY, SYGVKD. The CDR3 runs 14 residues. The CDR3 reads CAISEDRGPNEQYF. The CDR3 DNA reads TGTGCCATCAGTGAGGACAGGGGACCCAACGAGCAGTACTTC.

V usage is TRBV28 and J usage is TRBJ1-6; D gene ambiguous. CDR1 and CDR2 (germline): MDHEN, SYDVKM. CDR3 length: 14 amino acids. With 2 bases removed from V and 5 bases from J, the gap between germline ends came to 7 bases. CDR3: CASSLGGHNSPLHF. CDR3 coding DNA: TGTGCCAGCAGTTTAGGAGGGCATAATTCACCCCTCCACTTT.

This clone has only one observation. This chain uses TRBV5-6 with TRBJ2-2; unclear D gene. CDR1 is SGHDT, CDR2 YYEEEE, per germline. The CDR3 is made up of 15 amino acids. V lost 1 base to trimming and J lost 3 bases, with 10 bases between them. The CDR3 DNA is TGTGCCAGCAGCTTGAGTCCCACAGACACCGGGGAGCTGTTTTTT. It yields the protein CASSLSPTDTGELFF.

The chain combines TRBV11-1 with TRBJ2-5, with D tentatively TRBD1 (6 bases). Per the germline V gene, CDR1 is SGHAT and CDR2 is FQDESV (reference sequence). The V end lost 4 bases, the J end lost 0 bases, and 12 bases lay between the germline ends. The CDR3 has 15 amino acids. The CDR3 region is CASSYSTGYQETQYF. In DNA form, the CDR3 reads TGTGCCAGCAGCTACAGTACAGGGTACCAAGAGACCCAGTACTTC.

The chain is built from TRBV30 and TRBJ1-4; the match to TRBD1 covers 7 bases. There are 12 residues in the CDR3. CDR1 is GTSNPN, CDR2 SVGIG, per germline (reference sequence). Unmatched junction bases numbered 5, after V lost 5 bases and J lost 8 bases. The CDR3 reads CAWGDSEEKLFF. Here the CDR3 DNA reads TGTGCCTGGGGGGACAGCGAAGAAAAACTGTTTTTT. Using reference TRBV30 and TRBJ1-4 for the parts outside the CDR3, the full variable domain is SQTIHQWPATLVQPVGSPLSLECTVEGTSNPNLYWYRQAAGRGLQLLFYSVGIGQISSEVPQNLSASRPQDRQFILSSKKLLLSDSGFYLCAWGDSEEKLFFGSGTQLSVL.

The table lists this clone with a count of one. The junction departs from the called germline gene at one end, perhaps through a read error. The chain combines TRBV7-9 with TRBJ2-7, with D tentatively TRBD2 (7 bases). The CDR3 length is 14 residues. Looked up from germline, CDR1 is SEHNR and CDR2 is FQNEAQ (reference sequence). CDR3: CSSSRGAPSYEQYF. DNA of the CDR3: TGTTCCAGCAGCCGGGGGGCACCATCCTACGAGCAGTACTTC.

This chain connects TRBV28 to TRBJ2-7, with 7 bases fitting TRBD2. Germline V lookup: CDR1 MDHEN, CDR2 SYDVKM. There are 15 residues in the CDR3. Trimming took 4 bases from V and 2 from J; bases not matched to a gene: 8. The CDR3 DNA reads as TGTGCCAGCAGTTCCCCTGAAAGCGGGGCCTACGAGCAGTACTTC. Translation: CASSSPESGAYEQYF.

V and J are TRBV11-3 and TRBJ2-7, with 7 bases that match TRBD1. This CDR3 is 15 amino acids long. Germline V gene sequence: CDR1 SGHNT, CDR2 YENEEA. J lost 0 bases, V lost 6 bases, and 8 bases had no gene match. CDR3 nucleotide sequence: TGTGCCAGCAGAGAGGAAGACAGGGCCTCCTACGAGCAGTACTTC. It specifies CASREEDRASYEQYF.

This chain links TRBV11-2 with TRBJ2-2; 9 bases agree with TRBD2. Per germline, CDR1 SGHAT and CDR2 FQNNGV. V gave up 3 bases and J gave up 3 bases; unmatched junction bases: 5. The CDR3 loop spans 16 amino acids. CDR3 region: CASSFSGSGYTGELFF. In nucleotides, the CDR3 is TGTGCCAGCAGCTTTAGCGGGAGTGGATACACCGGGGAGCTGTTTTTT.

The chain links TRBV27 to TRBJ2-5, with D tentatively TRBD1 (6 bases). This CDR3 has 13 residues. V lost 5 bases and J lost 5, with 12 bases in between. Germline V gene lookup returns CDR1 MNHEY and CDR2 SMNVEV (reference sequence). CDR3 in DNA: TGTGCCAGCAGTCTACAGGGAATTGAGACCCAGTACTTC. Its translation is CASSLQGIETQYF.

The J gene is TRBJ2-1, the V gene TRBV4-1; 9 nucleotides match TRBD2. Losses at the gene ends were 2 bases for V and 4 bases for J; bases not matched to a gene: 21. Germline CDR1 and CDR2: MGHRA and YSYEKL. This CDR3 region has 21 residues. The CDR3 DNA sequence: TGCGCCAGCAGCCAATTCTTTCCGGGACGGCGGCCTAGCGGGACGTACAATGAGCAGTTCTTC. Translated: CASSQFFPGRRPSGTYNEQFF.

This rearrangement joins TRBV5-4 to TRBJ1-4, with unresolved D. There are 15 residues in the CDR3. Germline values: CDR1 SGHNT, CDR2 YYREEE (reference sequence). Trimming pared 6 bases from V and 2 bases from J, leaving 14 bases between. CDR3 sequence (DNA): TGTGCCAGCATCATGGGAGACACCACTAATGAAAAACTGTTTTTT. It yields the protein CASIMGDTTNEKLFF. The whole variable domain, filled in from reference TRBV5-4 and TRBJ1-4, reads ETGVTQSPTHLIKTRGQQVTLRCSSQSGHNTVSWYQQALGQGPQFIFQYYREEENGRGNFPPRFSGLQFPNYSSELNVNALELDDSALYLCASIMGDTTNEKLFFGSGTQLSVL.

The chain is built from TRBV5-1 and TRBJ2-3; 10 nucleotides line up with TRBD2. Germline loops: CDR1 SGHRS, CDR2 YFSETQ. The CDR3 is 15 residues long. Trimming removed 3 bases from V and 0 bases from J; junction bases left unmatched: 1. CDR3 region: CASSSGLASTDTQYF. The CDR3 coding sequence is TGCGCCAGCAGCTCGGGACTAGCGAGCACAGATACGCAGTATTTT.

This clone was observed a single time. The rearrangement uses TRBV5-1 and TRBJ1-1; D gene uncertain. The CDR3 covers 12 residues. In germline, CDR1 is SGHRS, CDR2 YFSETQ. V was clipped by 2 bases and J by 1 base, with 3 bases between them. The chain's CDR3 is CASSFKNTEAFF. The CDR3 DNA reads as TGCGCCAGCAGCTTTAAGAACACTGAAGCTTTCTTT.

The chain links TRBV29-1 to TRBJ2-3; no clear D gene. The V end lost 4 bases, the J end lost 11 bases, and 7 bases lay between the germline ends. CDR1 SQVTM and CDR2 ANQGSEA come from the germline V gene. The CDR3 consists of 9 residues. Written as DNA, the CDR3 is TGCAGCGTTGGGCGGATGCAGTATTTT. The encoded protein is CSVGRMQYF.

The V gene is TRBV27, the J gene TRBJ2-7; 11 bases map to TRBD2. The CDR3 is 15 amino acids. Trimming cost V 5 bases and J 7 bases; bases outside gene matches: 10. Germline V gives CDR1 MNHEY, CDR2 SMNVEV (reference sequence). The CDR3 region is CASSTTSGIGEEQYF. The DNA of the CDR3 is TGTGCCAGCAGTACGACTAGCGGGATTGGAGAAGAGCAGTACTTC.

The rearrangement uses TRBV11-2 and TRBJ2-3; 12 positions match TRBD2. V was clipped by 4 bases and J by 3 bases; unmatched bases: 2. Germline V lookup: CDR1 SGHAT, CDR2 FQNNGV. There are 15 residues in the CDR3. In DNA form, the CDR3 reads TGTGCCAGCAGCTCCCTAGCGGGAGGGACAGATACGCAGTATTTT. It codes for CASSSLAGGTDTQYF.

The chain combines TRBV21-1 with TRBJ2-7; the D segment call TRBD2 is taken from the table without a DNA check. TRBV21-1 is assigned pseudogene status. The CDR3 sequence is 22 residues long. This CDR3 is CASNGTGDLTGTSGKPAYEQYF. CDR3 nucleotide sequence: TGTGCCAGCAACGGGACAGGGGACCTAACCGGGACTAGCGGGAAACCCGCCTACGAGCAGTACTTC.

The gene calls are TRBV7-9 and TRBJ2-7; a weak D match, TRBD1 (6 bases). With 0 bases removed from V and 4 bases from J, the gap between germline ends came to 10 bases. The CDR3 runs to 14 residues. Germline V gene sequence: CDR1 SEHNR, CDR2 FQNEAQ (reference sequence). The CDR3 reads CASSLAGGAYEQYF. The CDR3 DNA follows: TGTGCCAGCAGCTTAGCTGGGGGCGCGTACGAGCAGTACTTC.

The chain links TRBV11-2 to TRBJ2-3, with a tentative D call TRBD1 (6 bases). The CDR3 has 15 residues. Germline CDR1 is SGHAT and CDR2 is FQNNGV. V gave up 3 bases and J gave up 4 bases, with 14 bases separating them. This chain's CDR3 is CASSLIQGLADTQYF. In DNA form, the CDR3 reads TGTGCCAGCAGCTTGATACAGGGTTTAGCAGATACGCAGTATTTT.